This entry lists 9 T cell receptor beta chains sequenced from one sample in a study of type 1 and type 2 diabetes patients. Genomic DNA was the PCR template. Amplification of the beta chain CDR3 used 30 forward and 13 reverse multiplex primers. One entry per CDR3 protein results from TCRdb running MiXCR on the multiplex PCR reads. The sample records 280,000 or so distinct CDR3 sequences, 45% to 60% being singletons. Sequencing was carried out using peripheral blood mononuclear cells (PBMCs). These receptor sequences come from a man aged 18 to 29 with type 2 diabetes.

V gene TRBV30 combines with J gene TRBJ2-1; D uncertain. The germline V gene has CDR1 GTSNPN and CDR2 SVGIG (reference sequence). This CDR3 has 18 amino acids. Trimming left V 3 bases short and J 1 base short, with 22 bases between. CDR3 in amino acids: CAWSSHPTESLSYNEQFF. For the CDR3, the DNA is TGTGCCTGGAGCAGTCATCCCACGGAGTCCCTATCCTACAATGAGCAGTTCTTC.

In its sample, this clonotype was seen a few times. The V and J genes are TRBV2 and TRBJ2-3, with TRBD1 matching 7 bases. The junction had 8 bases not matched to a gene; V was cut back by 4 bases and J by 4 bases. Germline-derived CDR1 and CDR2 are SNHLY and FYNNEI. This CDR3 region has 15 residues. The DNA of the CDR3 is TGTGCCAGCAGTGCTGTACAGGGGACCGCAGATACGCAGTATTTT. This translates into CASSAVQGTADTQYF.

This chain uses TRBV6-1 with TRBJ2-7; D remains unclear. The germline V and J ends were trimmed by 8 bases and 3 bases, with 14 bases remaining between them. Germline values: CDR1 MNHNS, CDR2 SASEGT. The CDR3 has 13 amino acids. The CDR3 bases are TGTGCCAGCGCAGTAAACAGCCTCTACGAGCAGTACTTC. Its translation: CASAVNSLYEQYF.

V usage is TRBV20-1 and J usage is TRBJ2-2; 11 nucleotides match TRBD2. Unmatched junction bases numbered 3, after V lost 0 bases and J lost 6 bases. Germline loops: CDR1 DFQATT, CDR2 SNEGSKA (reference sequence). This CDR3 comprises 15 residues. Written as DNA, the CDR3 is TGCAGTGCTAGAGATGAACTAGCGGGAGCCGGGGAGCTGTTTTTT. Amino acid sequence: CSARDELAGAGELFF.

A word on this clonotype: An end of the junction differs from the germline gene, which may be a read error. In DNA, the CDR3 is TGTGCCTGTAGAGGGCTGGGGGGTAACACTGAAGCTTTCTTT. This gives the protein CACRGLGGNTEAFF. The V gene is TRBV19, the J gene TRBJ1-1, with D possibly TRBD1 on 5 matching bases. Germline loops: CDR1 LNHDA, CDR2 SQIVND (reference sequence). The CDR3 spans 14 residues.

Note on this clonotype: Its ends do not fully match the called genes, so a read error is possible. V and J are TRBV4-1 and TRBJ1-4; D call uncertain. CDR3 length: 13 amino acids. Germline CDR1 is MGHRA and CDR2 is YSYEKL. The CDR3 DNA reads as TGTGCCAGCAACCGCGGGACTAATGAAAAACTGTTTTTT. Amino acid sequence: CASNRGTNEKLFF.

This clonotype was found a few times. The V call is TRBV12-3 or TRBV12-4, the J call TRBJ2-6; no definite D call. V was pared by 5 bases and J by 4 bases, with 9 bases between. The CDR3 contains 14 residues. Here the CDR3 reads CASSPPAGANVLTF. The CDR3 region has the DNA TGTGCCAGCAGTCCTCCCGCCGGGGCCAACGTCCTGACTTTC.

A word on this clonotype: Given a much more abundant clone one base away, this may be a read error. This chain links TRBV30 with TRBJ2-7; 7 nucleotides match TRBD2. Germline trimming cut 6 bases from V and 2 bases from J; bases unmatched to any gene: 10. This CDR3 contains 14 residues. Germline loops: CDR1 GTSNPN, CDR2 SVGIG (reference sequence). The CDR3 is CACSSSGRTYEQYF. The DNA of the CDR3 is TGTGCCTGTTCGTCTAGCGGTCGGACCTACGAGCAGTACTTC.

The gene calls are TRBV2 and TRBJ2-3; D gene ambiguous. This CDR3 has 14 amino acids. Germline V gives CDR1 SNHLY, CDR2 FYNNEI. V lost 6 bases and J 2 bases, leaving 12 bases between the germline ends. CDR3 nucleotides: TGTGCCAGCAGCACGGACCACGACACAGATACGCAGTATTTT. Protein sequence: CASSTDHDTDTQYF.